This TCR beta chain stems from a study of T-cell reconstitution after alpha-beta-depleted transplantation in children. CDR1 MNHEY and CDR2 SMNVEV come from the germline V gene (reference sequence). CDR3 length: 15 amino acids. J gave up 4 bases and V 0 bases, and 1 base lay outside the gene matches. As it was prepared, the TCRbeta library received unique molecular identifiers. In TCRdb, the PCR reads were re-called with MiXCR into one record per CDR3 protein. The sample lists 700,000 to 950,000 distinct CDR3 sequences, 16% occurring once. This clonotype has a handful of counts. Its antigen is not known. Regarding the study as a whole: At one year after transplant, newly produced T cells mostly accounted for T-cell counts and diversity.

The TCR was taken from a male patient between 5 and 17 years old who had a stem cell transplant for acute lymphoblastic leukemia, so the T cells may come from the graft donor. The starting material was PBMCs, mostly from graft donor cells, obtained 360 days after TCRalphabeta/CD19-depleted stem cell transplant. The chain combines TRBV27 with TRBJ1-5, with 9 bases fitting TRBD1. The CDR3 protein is CASSLSTGGNQPQHF. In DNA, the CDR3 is TGTGCCAGCAGTTTATCGACAGGGGGTAATCAGCCCCAGCATTTT.